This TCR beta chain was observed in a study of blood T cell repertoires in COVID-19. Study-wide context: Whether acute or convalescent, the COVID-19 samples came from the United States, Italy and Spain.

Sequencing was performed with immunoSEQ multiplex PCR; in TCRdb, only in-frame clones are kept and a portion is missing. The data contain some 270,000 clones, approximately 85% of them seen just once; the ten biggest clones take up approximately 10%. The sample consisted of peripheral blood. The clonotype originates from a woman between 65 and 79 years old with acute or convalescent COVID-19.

Written as DNA, the CDR3 is TGTGCCAGCTCACCATTGGGACAGGACAATGAGCAGTTCTTC. This translates into CASSPLGQDNEQFF. J is TRBJ2-1 and V is TRBV18; TRBD1 agrees at 8 bases. After removal of 2 bases from V and 5 bases from J, the junction contained 2 bases not matched to a gene. The CDR3 spans 14 residues. CDR1 is KGHSH, CDR2 LQKENI, per germline.